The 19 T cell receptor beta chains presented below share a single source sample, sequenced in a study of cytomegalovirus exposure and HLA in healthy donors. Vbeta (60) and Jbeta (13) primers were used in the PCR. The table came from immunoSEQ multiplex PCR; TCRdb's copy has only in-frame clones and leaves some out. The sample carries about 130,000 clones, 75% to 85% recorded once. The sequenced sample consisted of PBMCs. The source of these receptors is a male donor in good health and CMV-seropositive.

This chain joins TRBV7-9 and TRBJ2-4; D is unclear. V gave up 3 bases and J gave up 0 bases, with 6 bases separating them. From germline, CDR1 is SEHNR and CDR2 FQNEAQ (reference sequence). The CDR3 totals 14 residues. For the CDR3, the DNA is TGTGCCAGCAGCTTCGGTGGAGCCAAAAACATTCAGTACTTC. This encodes CASSFGGAKNIQYF.

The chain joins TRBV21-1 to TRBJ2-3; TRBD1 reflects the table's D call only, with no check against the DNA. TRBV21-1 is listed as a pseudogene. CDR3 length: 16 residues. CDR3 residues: CASSNIDRASTDTQYF. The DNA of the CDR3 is TGTGCCAGCAGTAACATAGACAGGGCTAGCACAGATACGCAGTATTTT.

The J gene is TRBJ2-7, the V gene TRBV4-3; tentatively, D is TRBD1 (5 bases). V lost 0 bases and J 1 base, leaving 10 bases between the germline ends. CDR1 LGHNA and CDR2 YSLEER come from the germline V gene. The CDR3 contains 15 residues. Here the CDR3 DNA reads TGCGCCAGCAGCCAAGACAGGGTCAGTTCCTACGAGCAGTACTTC. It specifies CASSQDRVSSYEQYF.

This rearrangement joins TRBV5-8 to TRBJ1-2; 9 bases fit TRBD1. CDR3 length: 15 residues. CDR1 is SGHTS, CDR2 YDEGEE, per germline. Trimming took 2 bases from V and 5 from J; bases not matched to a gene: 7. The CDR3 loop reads CASSFLRTGAYGYTF. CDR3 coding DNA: TGTGCCAGCAGCTTCTTAAGGACAGGGGCGTATGGCTACACCTTC.

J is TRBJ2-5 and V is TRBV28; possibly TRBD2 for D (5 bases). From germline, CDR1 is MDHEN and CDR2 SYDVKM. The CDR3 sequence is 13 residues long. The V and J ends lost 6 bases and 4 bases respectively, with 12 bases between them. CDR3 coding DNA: TGTGCCAGCAGAGCGGCAGGAAGAGAGACCCAGTACTTC. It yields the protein CASRAAGRETQYF.

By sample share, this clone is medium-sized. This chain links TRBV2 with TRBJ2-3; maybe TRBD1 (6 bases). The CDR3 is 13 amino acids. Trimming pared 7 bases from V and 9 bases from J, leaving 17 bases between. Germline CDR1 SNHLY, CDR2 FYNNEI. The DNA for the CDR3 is TGTGCCAGCACCCTACAGGGAGTAGGGACGCAGTATTTT. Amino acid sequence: CASTLQGVGTQYF.

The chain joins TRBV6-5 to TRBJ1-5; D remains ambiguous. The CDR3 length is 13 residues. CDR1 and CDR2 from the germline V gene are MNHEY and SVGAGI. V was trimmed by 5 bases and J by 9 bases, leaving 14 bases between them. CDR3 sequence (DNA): TGTGCCAGCAGTCTCTCCCCTGGGCGGCCCCAGCATTTT. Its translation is CASSLSPGRPQHF.

CDR3 DNA sequence: TGTGCCAGCAGTTTCGGAGACGCTAATCAGCCCCAGCATTTT. It codes for CASSFGDANQPQHF. The chain recombines TRBV27 with TRBJ1-5; D unresolved. The V gene lost 3 bases and the J gene lost 4 bases, with 10 bases spanning the gap. The germline V gene has CDR1 MNHEY and CDR2 SMNVEV (reference sequence). CDR3 length: 14 amino acids.

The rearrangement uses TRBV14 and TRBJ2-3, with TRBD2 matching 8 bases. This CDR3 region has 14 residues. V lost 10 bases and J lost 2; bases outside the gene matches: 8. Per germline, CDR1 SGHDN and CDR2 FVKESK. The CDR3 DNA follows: TGTGCCATTCCACTAGCGGAAAACACAGATACGCAGTATTTT. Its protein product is CAIPLAENTDTQYF.

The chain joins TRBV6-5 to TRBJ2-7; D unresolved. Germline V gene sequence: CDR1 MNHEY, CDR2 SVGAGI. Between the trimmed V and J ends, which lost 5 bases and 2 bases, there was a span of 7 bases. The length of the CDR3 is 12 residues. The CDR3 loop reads CASSPSPYEQYF. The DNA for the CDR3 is TGTGCCAGCAGTCCCTCCCCCTACGAGCAGTACTTC.

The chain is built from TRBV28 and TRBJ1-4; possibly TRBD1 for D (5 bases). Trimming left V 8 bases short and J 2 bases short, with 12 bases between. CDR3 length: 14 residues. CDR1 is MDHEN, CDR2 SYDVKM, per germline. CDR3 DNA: TGTGCCAGCCACCTTGCAGGGACTAATGAAAAACTGTTTTTT. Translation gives CASHLAGTNEKLFF.

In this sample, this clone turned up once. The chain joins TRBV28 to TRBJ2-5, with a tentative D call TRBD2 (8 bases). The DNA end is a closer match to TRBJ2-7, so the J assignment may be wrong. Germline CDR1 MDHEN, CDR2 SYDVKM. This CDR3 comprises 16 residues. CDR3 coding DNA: TGTGCCAGCCCCCCAGGGGGGGCGGGAGGATCCCACGAGCAGTACTTC. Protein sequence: CASPPGGAGGSHEQYF.

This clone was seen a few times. The DNA of the CDR3 is TGTGCCAGCAGCTTCCTAGCGGGAACCCAAGAGACCCAGTACTTC. Its translation: CASSFLAGTQETQYF. The chain joins TRBV5-4 to TRBJ2-5, with 9 bases fitting TRBD2. The CDR3 consists of 15 residues. V shed 2 bases, J shed 1 base, and the junction held 3 bases outside the gene matches. CDR1 and CDR2 (germline): SGHNT, YYREEE (reference sequence).

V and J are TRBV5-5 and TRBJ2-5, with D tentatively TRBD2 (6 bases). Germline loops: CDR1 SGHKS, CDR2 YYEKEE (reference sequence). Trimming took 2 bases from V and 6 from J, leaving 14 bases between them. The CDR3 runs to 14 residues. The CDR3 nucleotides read TGTGCCAGCAGCTTCTTCTCTAGCGTAAAGACCCAGTACTTC. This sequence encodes CASSFFSSVKTQYF.

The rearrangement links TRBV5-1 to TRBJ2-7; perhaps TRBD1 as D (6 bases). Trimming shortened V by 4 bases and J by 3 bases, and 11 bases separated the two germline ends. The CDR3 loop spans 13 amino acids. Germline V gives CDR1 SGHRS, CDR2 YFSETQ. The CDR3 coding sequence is TGCGCCAGCAGCCGGGACACTATCTACGAGCAGTACTTC. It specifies CASSRDTIYEQYF.

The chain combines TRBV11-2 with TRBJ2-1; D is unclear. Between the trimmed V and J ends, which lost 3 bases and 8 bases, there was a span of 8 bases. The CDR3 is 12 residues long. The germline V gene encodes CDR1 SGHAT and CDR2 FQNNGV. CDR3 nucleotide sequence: TGTGCCAGCAGCTTCTCCAGCGATGAGCAGTTCTTC. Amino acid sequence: CASSFSSDEQFF.

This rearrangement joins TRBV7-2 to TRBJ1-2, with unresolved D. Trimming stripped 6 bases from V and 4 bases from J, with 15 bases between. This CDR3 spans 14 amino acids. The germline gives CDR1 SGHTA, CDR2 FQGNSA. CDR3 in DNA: TGTGCCAGCAGTCAAGTTTCTGGGAGCTATGGCTACACCTTC. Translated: CASSQVSGSYGYTF.

In nucleotides, the CDR3 is TGTGCCAGCAGCGTAGTCGCGACACCCGAAGAGACCCAGTACTTC. Its protein is CASSVVATPEETQYF. The chain combines TRBV9 with TRBJ2-5; D remains unclear. Germline loops: CDR1 SGDLS, CDR2 YYNGEE. With 0 bases removed from V and 3 bases from J, the gap between germline ends came to 12 bases. CDR3 length equals 15 residues.

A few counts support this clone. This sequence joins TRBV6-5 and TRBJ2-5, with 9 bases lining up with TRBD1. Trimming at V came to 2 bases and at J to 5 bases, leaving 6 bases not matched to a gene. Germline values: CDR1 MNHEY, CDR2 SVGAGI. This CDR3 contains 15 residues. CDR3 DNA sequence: TGTGCCAGCAGTTACCAAAGGACAGGGGTGGAGACCCAGTACTTC. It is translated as CASSYQRTGVETQYF.